This TCR beta chain was found in a study of T cells in Graves' hyperthyroidism and ophthalmopathy. Regions amplified from RNA transcripts were the TCR beta CDR3 regions. The HTBI primer set drove a first-round RT-PCR of the TCR CDR3. Using its own MiXCR run on the multiplex PCR reads, TCRdb lists one record per CDR3 protein. The repertoire holds more than 500,000 distinct CDR3 sequences, around 43% seen once, with about 40% in the top ten. This CDR3 spans 14 amino acids. Trimming stripped 3 bases from V and 8 bases from J, with 13 bases between. CDR1 is SNHLY, CDR2 FYNNEI, per germline. The sample comprised peripheral blood or thyroid tissue (not recorded which). This chain links TRBV2 with TRBJ1-4; D is ambiguous. This TCR was recovered from an adult woman with Graves' disease, either hyperthyroidism or ophthalmopathy (not recorded which). CDR3 loop: CASSEETEGEKLFF. In DNA form, the CDR3 reads TGTGCCAGCAGTGAGGAAACCGAGGGAGAAAAACTGTTTTTT.